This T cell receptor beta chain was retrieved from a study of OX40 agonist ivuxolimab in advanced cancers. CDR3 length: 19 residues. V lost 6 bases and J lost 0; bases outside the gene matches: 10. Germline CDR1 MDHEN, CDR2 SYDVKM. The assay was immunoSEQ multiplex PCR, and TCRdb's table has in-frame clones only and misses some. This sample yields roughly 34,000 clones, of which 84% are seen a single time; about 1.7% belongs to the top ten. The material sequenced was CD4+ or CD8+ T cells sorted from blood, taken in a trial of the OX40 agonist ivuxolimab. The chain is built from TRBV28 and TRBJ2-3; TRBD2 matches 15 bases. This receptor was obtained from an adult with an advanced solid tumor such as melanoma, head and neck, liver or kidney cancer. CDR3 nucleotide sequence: TGTGCCAGCAGCGGCCCTGGGACTAGCGGGGGGACAAGCACAGATACGCAGTATTTT. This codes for CASSGPGTSGGTSTDTQYF.